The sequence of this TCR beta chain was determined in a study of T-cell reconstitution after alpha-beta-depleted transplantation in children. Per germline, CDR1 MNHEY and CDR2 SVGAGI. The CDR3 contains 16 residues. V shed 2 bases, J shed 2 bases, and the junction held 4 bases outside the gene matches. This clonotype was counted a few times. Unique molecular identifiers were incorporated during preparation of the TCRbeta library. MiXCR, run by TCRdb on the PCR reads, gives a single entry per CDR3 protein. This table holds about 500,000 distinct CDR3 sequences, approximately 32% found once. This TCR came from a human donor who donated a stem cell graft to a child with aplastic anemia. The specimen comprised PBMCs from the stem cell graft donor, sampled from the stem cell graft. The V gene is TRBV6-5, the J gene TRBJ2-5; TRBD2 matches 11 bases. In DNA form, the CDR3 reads TGTGCCAGCAGTTACGGCGGGACTAGCGGACAAGAGACCCAGTACTTC. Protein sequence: CASSYGGTSGQETQYF.